A selection of T cell receptor beta chains follows, all from one sample in a study of PD-1 blockade in classical Hodgkin lymphoma. Only in-frame clones appear in the TCRdb table, and some are missing; sequencing was by immunoSEQ multiplex PCR. In the table there are 15,000 to 20,000 clones, approximately 85% of which are singletons. Source material: peripheral blood mononuclear cells (PBMCs). The receptors were sampled from a human donor with classical Hodgkin lymphoma. Both conserved end residues are trimmed from each CDR3. The D gene is left open where the match is weak. For some rows the clone size is stated as once, few or many, or as a class when expanded; others skip it.

>once|TRBV9|.
ASSVSGKLDTQY
>.|TRBV6-5|TRBD1
ASSYSSGGNYGYT
>.|TRBV6-6|.
ASSYGPDTSSYEQY
>.|TRBV4-1|.
ASSQVIENTEAF
>.|TRBV6-5|.
ASSYGTSNEQF
>few|TRBV2|.
ASTGQTLVETQY
>once|TRBV7-2|.
ASSFDVRSASYEQY
>.|TRBV19|.
ASSIGGPSFMGETQY
>few|TRBV28|.
ASSPRYQPQH
>.|TRBV5-1|.
ASSPSQRRKYNGTQY
>once|TRBV10-2|.
ASNGPGGTDTQY
>.|TRBV2|TRBD1
ASSLALQGAANEKLF
>.|TRBV20-1|.
SARGNNEQF
>.|TRBV7-9|.
ASSEPPVWLANYGYT